These 32 T cell receptor beta chains were all obtained from the same sample, sequenced in a study of blood T cell repertoires in COVID-19. TCRdb's table, derived via immunoSEQ multiplex PCR, lists solely in-frame clones and lacks some. There are about 260,000 clones in the sample; around 87% occur only once, and about 2.5% lies in the top ten. Sequenced material: peripheral blood. Receptors originate from a woman aged 45-59 years with acute or convalescent COVID-19.

This chain connects TRBV9 to TRBJ1-2, with D tentatively TRBD1 (6 bases). CDR3 length: 14 amino acids. Between the trimmed V and J ends, which lost 0 bases and 4 bases, there was a span of 10 bases. Germline V gene sequence: CDR1 SGDLS, CDR2 YYNGEE. CDR3 sequence: CASSVGGGAYGYTF. The CDR3 nucleotides are TGTGCCAGCAGCGTAGGTGGGGGGGCCTATGGCTACACCTTC.

CDR3 residues: CASRVIAASYNEQFF. CDR3 nucleotides: TGTGCCAGCAGGGTAATAGCGGCCTCCTACAATGAGCAGTTCTTC. This chain links TRBV7-3 with TRBJ2-1; possibly TRBD2 for D (6 bases). This CDR3 is built from 15 residues. CDR1 is SGHTA and CDR2 is FQGTGA in the germline V gene. Trimming cost V 6 bases and J 0 bases, with 12 bases left between them.

This rearrangement joins TRBV12-3 or TRBV12-4 to TRBJ2-2; unclear D gene. There are 11 residues in the CDR3. The V and J ends lost 3 bases and 6 bases respectively, with 2 bases between them. CDR3 in DNA: TGTGCCAGCAGTTTCTCCGGGGAGCTGTTTTTT. As protein: CASSFSGELFF.

This chain uses TRBV5-1 with TRBJ2-5; 10 nucleotides agree with TRBD1. The CDR3 runs to 15 residues. Germline CDR1 reads SGHRS; CDR2 reads YFSETQ. V was clipped by 4 bases and J by 3 bases; unmatched bases: 6. The CDR3 loop is CASSVAGTGEETQYF. DNA for the CDR3: TGCGCCAGCAGCGTGGCCGGGACAGGGGAAGAGACCCAGTACTTC.

V and J are TRBV19 and TRBJ1-5; the match to TRBD1 covers 8 bases. From germline, CDR1 is LNHDA and CDR2 SQIVND (reference sequence). V lost 5 bases to trimming and J lost 0 bases; unmatched junction nucleotides: 9. CDR3 length: 17 amino acids. In nucleotides, the CDR3 is TGTGCCAGTAGTGCCTACAGGGGGTTTTTTAGCAATCAGCCCCAGCATTTT. It yields the protein CASSAYRGFFSNQPQHF.

V usage is TRBV28 and J usage is TRBJ2-2; D is perhaps TRBD2 (6 bases). Trimming left V 8 bases short and J 0 bases short, with 7 bases between. The CDR3 length is 13 residues. Germline V lookup: CDR1 MDHEN, CDR2 SYDVKM. The CDR3 is CASGTPNTGELFF. The CDR3 DNA follows: TGTGCCAGCGGGACTCCGAACACCGGGGAGCTGTTTTTT.

This clone was recorded once. V gene TRBV9 combines with J gene TRBJ2-4, with TRBD2 matching 7 bases. Germline CDR1 is SGDLS and CDR2 is YYNGEE. V shed 2 bases and J 5 bases; nucleotides not matched to a gene: 7. CDR3 length: 15 residues. Written as DNA, the CDR3 is TGTGCCAGCAGCGTCGAGGGAGGGCCCCAAAACATTCAGTACTTC. Its protein product is CASSVEGGPQNIQYF.

In the case of this clone: The same CDR3 can be traced to other DNA sequences in this sample. The chain carries TRBV6-1 and TRBJ1-5; D remains unclear. The CDR3 runs 14 residues. Germline lookup yields CDR1 MNHNS and CDR2 SASEGT. The germline V and J ends were trimmed by 2 bases and 1 base, with 6 bases remaining between them. The DNA of the CDR3 is TGTGCCAGCAGTGAAACGGGGAGCAATCAGCCCCAGCATTTT. Its protein product is CASSETGSNQPQHF.

This clone appeared once. The chain carries TRBV5-1 and TRBJ2-2; 8 nucleotides align to TRBD1. This CDR3 contains 16 residues. Germline loops: CDR1 SGHRS, CDR2 YFSETQ. V lost 4 bases, J lost 5 bases, and 10 bases stayed unmatched. The CDR3 DNA follows: TGCGCCAGCAGCCCAGGGGGCTTGTTCGTGACCGGGGAGCTGTTTTTT. Its protein product is CASSPGGLFVTGELFF.

The CDR3 DNA reads as TGTGCCACCAGCAGAGCCTATTCGGGGGATGAAAAACTGTTTTTT. Translated, it gives CATSRAYSGDEKLFF. The chain carries TRBV15 and TRBJ1-4; possibly TRBD1 for D (5 bases). CDR3 length: 15 residues. Germline assignment: CDR1 LNHNV and CDR2 YYDKDF (reference sequence). Trimming stripped 1 base from V and 6 bases from J, with 12 bases between.

This chain connects TRBV7-8 to TRBJ1-1; TRBD1 agrees at 8 bases. The V segment lost 5 bases and the J segment 1 base; nucleotides outside the gene matches: 3. The length of the CDR3 is 14 residues. CDR1 and CDR2 (germline): SGHVS, FQNEAQ. The CDR3 region has the DNA TGTGCCAGCAGCATAGGACAGGGGAACACTGAAGCTTTCTTT. It is translated as CASSIGQGNTEAFF. Full variable domain (remainder filled in from reference TRBV7-8 and TRBJ1-1): GAGVSQSPRYKVAKRGQDVALRCDPISGHVSLFWYQQALGQGPEFLTYFQNEAQLDKSGLPSDRFFAERPEGSVSTLKIQRTQQEDSAVYLCASSIGQGNTEAFFGQGTRLTVV.

V and J are TRBV18 and TRBJ2-4; 11 nucleotides line up with TRBD1. The CDR3 totals 17 residues. CDR1 is KGHSH and CDR2 is LQKENI in the germline V gene. V was clipped by 3 bases and J by 1 base; unmatched bases: 5. For the CDR3, the DNA is TGTGCCAGCTCACCGTGGACAGGGGGCGAGGCCAAAAACATTCAGTACTTC. Amino acid sequence: CASSPWTGGEAKNIQYF.

This chain links TRBV27 with TRBJ2-3; no firm D call. Trimming removed 4 bases at V and 5 bases at J, with 16 bases between. The germline CDR1 and CDR2 sequences are MNHEY and SMNVEV (reference sequence). The CDR3 is 15 residues long. The CDR3 here is CASSSIPPKLDTQYF. The CDR3 DNA reads TGTGCCAGCAGTTCAATCCCCCCCAAATTAGATACGCAGTATTTT.

A single count supports this clone. V gene TRBV11-3 combines with J gene TRBJ2-1, with TRBD2 identical over 9 bases. Germline V CDR1 and CDR2: SGHNT, YENEEA. V gave up 1 base and J gave up 9 bases; unmatched junction bases: 7. The CDR3 totals 15 residues. Written as DNA, the CDR3 is TGTGCCAGCAGCTTAGGTTTAGCGGGGGCGGGTGAGCAGTTCTTC. This translates into CASSLGLAGAGEQFF.

CDR3 protein: CASSLGIATGGVDEQFF. The DNA for the CDR3 is TGTGCCAGCAGCTTAGGGATAGCGACGGGAGGGGTTGATGAGCAGTTCTTC. The chain is built from TRBV7-3 and TRBJ2-1; TRBD2 aligns across 8 bases. Trimming removed 2 bases from V and 8 bases from J; junction bases left unmatched: 14. The CDR3 is 17 amino acids. CDR1 and CDR2 from the germline V gene are SGHTA and FQGTGA.

The genes are TRBV5-4 and TRBJ1-1; the D gene is possibly TRBD1 (5 bases). The CDR3 runs to 12 residues. The V end was cut by 5 bases, the J end by 4 bases, with 9 bases between. Germline V gives CDR1 SGHNT, CDR2 YYREEE (reference sequence). This CDR3 is CASSFDSTEAFF. In DNA form, the CDR3 reads TGTGCCAGCAGTTTTGACAGCACTGAAGCTTTCTTT.

The chain has TRBV3-1 (or the pseudogene TRBV3-2) and TRBJ1-1, with 7 bases aligning to TRBD1. Trimming cost V 4 bases and J 2 bases; bases outside gene matches: 10. This CDR3 spans 16 amino acids. Germline V gives CDR1 LGHDT, CDR2 YNNKEL (reference sequence). This CDR3 reads CASSPIQGSANTEAFF. CDR3 bases: TGTGCCAGCAGCCCTATACAGGGGTCCGCCAACACTGAAGCTTTCTTT.

CDR3: CASSASQGTINYGYTF. CDR3 DNA: TGTGCCAGCAGTGCCTCACAGGGGACAATTAACTATGGCTACACCTTC. This chain connects TRBV6-1 to TRBJ1-2; 7 nucleotides agree with TRBD1. V was clipped by 4 bases and J by 1 base; unmatched bases: 9. The length of the CDR3 is 16 residues. Germline CDR1 reads MNHNS; CDR2 reads SASEGT.

This chain links TRBV28 with TRBJ1-5; D unresolved. The germline CDR1 and CDR2 sequences are MDHEN and SYDVKM. The CDR3 spans 12 residues. With 2 bases removed from V and 6 bases from J, the gap between germline ends came to 5 bases. CDR3 DNA sequence: TGTGCCAGCAGTTTACAGCGTCAGCCCCAGCATTTT. It codes for CASSLQRQPQHF.

V gene TRBV10-3 combines with J gene TRBJ2-3; 7 nucleotides line up with TRBD1. This CDR3 comprises 16 residues. CDR1 and CDR2 (germline): ENHRY, SYGVKD. Unmatched junction bases numbered 3, after V lost 0 bases and J lost 0 bases. CDR3: CAISESRDRSTDTQYF. CDR3 nucleotide sequence: TGTGCCATCAGTGAGTCACGGGACAGAAGCACAGATACGCAGTATTTT.

The chain combines TRBV5-1 with TRBJ1-6; 8 bases match TRBD1. This CDR3 is 14 amino acids long. In germline, CDR1 is SGHRS, CDR2 YFSETQ. V trimming: 3 bases; J trimming: 8 bases; junction bases outside the gene matches: 4. This CDR3 is CASSSTGAHSPLHF. The DNA for the CDR3 is TGCGCCAGCAGCTCGACAGGGGCCCATTCACCCCTCCACTTT.

The CDR3 DNA follows: TGTGCCAGCTCACCGCAAGGGACAGGGGGCAATTCACCCCTCCACTTT. It yields the protein CASSPQGTGGNSPLHF. The V call is TRBV18, the J call TRBJ1-6; TRBD1 matches 12 bases. The V gene end was trimmed by 3 bases and the J gene end by 7 bases; junction bases not matched to a gene: 4. This CDR3 is 16 amino acids long. Germline CDR1 and CDR2: KGHSH and LQKENI.

The chain links TRBV30 to TRBJ2-4, with 7 bases that match TRBD1. The J segment lost 2 bases and the V segment lost 6 bases, leaving 4 bases of the junction unmatched. Germline V gives CDR1 GTSNPN, CDR2 SVGIG (reference sequence). This CDR3 has 13 residues. CDR3 sequence reads: CACLQGTKNIQYF. CDR3 nucleotide sequence: TGTGCCTGCTTACAGGGGACCAAAAACATTCAGTACTTC.

This chain uses TRBV10-3 with TRBJ1-1, with D unclear. The germline gives CDR1 ENHRY, CDR2 SYGVKD. Trimming took 4 bases from V and 4 from J, leaving 7 bases between them. CDR3 length equals 12 residues. CDR3 sequence: CAISAGLTEAFF. CDR3 nucleotides: TGTGCCATCAGTGCAGGACTCACTGAAGCTTTCTTT.

The chain joins TRBV4-2 to TRBJ2-7, with 8 bases fitting TRBD2. V was clipped by 1 base and J by 4 bases; unmatched bases: 6. The germline V gene encodes CDR1 LGHNA and CDR2 YNFKEQ. The CDR3 is 15 amino acids. The CDR3 DNA reads TGTGCCAGCAGCCAAGGACTAGCGATTGTGTACGAGCAGTACTTC. This translates into CASSQGLAIVYEQYF.

This clone was seen a handful of times. This chain connects TRBV7-6 to TRBJ2-3, with 10 bases that match TRBD2. Germline V lookup: CDR1 SGHVS, CDR2 FNYEAQ. There are 15 residues in the CDR3. The V gene end was trimmed by 5 bases and the J gene end by 2 bases; junction bases not matched to a gene: 4. The CDR3 DNA is TGTGCCAGCAGCGAGCTAGCGGGGGCCACAGATACGCAGTATTTT. Protein sequence: CASSELAGATDTQYF. Variable domain in full (rest from reference TRBV7-6 and TRBJ2-3): GAGVSQSPRYKVTKRGQDVALRCDPISGHVSLYWYRQALGQGPEFLTYFNYEAQQDKSGLPNDRFSAERPEGSISTLTIQRTEQRDSAMYRCASSELAGATDTQYFGPGTRLTVL.

The chain employs TRBV3-1 (or the pseudogene TRBV3-2) and TRBJ1-3; the match to TRBD1 covers 7 bases. V dropped 1 base and J dropped 1; count of bases not matched to a gene: 1. The CDR3 sequence is 15 residues long. Germline CDR1 is LGHDT and CDR2 is YNNKEL (reference sequence). CDR3 sequence (DNA): TGTGCCAGCAGCCAAGGACAGGGTTCTGGAAACACCATATATTTT. It specifies CASSQGQGSGNTIYF.

This rearrangement joins TRBV19 to TRBJ2-7; 7 nucleotides match TRBD2. Trimming cost V 4 bases and J 7 bases; bases outside gene matches: 10. The CDR3 runs 14 residues. Germline V gene data show CDR1 as LNHDA and CDR2 as SQIVND (reference sequence). This chain's CDR3 is CASSTQYTGGEQYF. The CDR3 nucleotides are TGTGCCAGTAGTACCCAATACACCGGGGGGGAGCAGTACTTC.

The V call is TRBV2, the J call TRBJ2-3, with 10 bases that match TRBD1. V shed 4 bases and J 6 bases; nucleotides not matched to a gene: 7. Germline V gives CDR1 SNHLY, CDR2 FYNNEI. This CDR3 has 15 amino acids. For the CDR3, the DNA is TGTGCCAGCAGTGTAGGACAGGGGGGAGGGGATACGCAGTATTTT. Protein sequence: CASSVGQGGGDTQYF. The full variable domain, its missing parts supplied by reference TRBV2 and TRBJ2-3, is EPEVTQTPSHQVTQMGQEVILRCVPISNHLYFYWYRQILGQKVEFLVSFYNNEISEKSEIFDDQFSVERPDGSNFTLKIRSTKLEDSAMYFCASSVGQGGGDTQYFGPGTRLTVL.

The chain employs TRBV27 and TRBJ2-7; TRBD1 matches at 9 bases. Germline CDR1 and CDR2: MNHEY and SMNVEV (reference sequence). This CDR3 comprises 14 residues. V dropped 5 bases and J dropped 3; count of bases not matched to a gene: 5. The DNA of the CDR3 is TGTGCCAGCAGTCGACCGGGACAGGGCTACGAGCAGTACTTC. Translated, it gives CASSRPGQGYEQYF.

The chain couples TRBV5-6 to TRBJ2-7; the D gene is possibly TRBD1 (5 bases). V was shortened by 0 bases and J by 0 bases, with 10 bases between the two germline ends. Looked up from germline, CDR1 is SGHDT and CDR2 is YYEEEE. This CDR3 has 15 amino acids. CDR3 nucleotides: TGTGCCAGCAGCTTGGCAGGGCTCCGCTCCTACGAGCAGTACTTC. Translation gives CASSLAGLRSYEQYF.

The chain employs TRBV4-3 and TRBJ2-2; the match to TRBD2 covers 11 bases. The V gene end was trimmed by 4 bases and the J gene end by 2 bases; junction bases not matched to a gene: 6. Looked up from germline, CDR1 is LGHNA and CDR2 is YSLEER. This CDR3 comprises 17 residues. The CDR3 is CASSLNRLAGNTGELFF. Here the CDR3 DNA reads TGCGCCAGCAGCCTTAACAGACTAGCGGGAAACACCGGGGAGCTGTTTTTT.